This T cell receptor beta chain was sequenced during a study of graft-versus-host responses after intestinal transplantation. About the study: Induction with anti-thymocyte globulin, then tacrolimus and steroids for roughly 3 years, was given to all recipients. Study results and caveats: Early declines in HvG clones that occurred post-transplant were associated with peak circulating GvH clone levels.

Using immunoSEQ multiplex PCR, the repertoire was profiled, and TCRdb retains in-frame clones only, with some absent. The top ten hold 6% of the sample, which has about 16,000 clones, over 75% seen once. Looked up from germline, CDR1 is SGHVS and CDR2 is FNYEAQ. This CDR3 contains 16 residues. V was pared by 4 bases and J by 0 bases, with 4 bases of the junction left unmatched. For this clone: Its target is not known.

Material: PBMCs, obtained around 110 days after intestinal transplant. This TCR came from a human patient who received an intestinal transplant, so some T cells may come from the graft donor. The rearrangement uses TRBV7-6 and TRBJ2-7; 12 positions match TRBD2. The CDR3 region has the DNA TGTGCCAGCAGCTCCGGACTAGCGGGACTCTCCTACGAGCAGTACTTC. Translation gives CASSSGLAGLSYEQYF. The full variable domain, rest sourced from reference TRBV7-6 and TRBJ2-7, is GAGVSQSPRYKVTKRGQDVALRCDPISGHVSLYWYRQALGQGPEFLTYFNYEAQQDKSGLPNDRFSAERPEGSISTLTIQRTEQRDSAMYRCASSSGLAGLSYEQYFGPGTRLTVT.